This T cell receptor beta chain originates from a study of blood T cell repertoires in COVID-19. Repertoires were generated with immunoSEQ multiplex PCR, while TCRdb's copy carries only in-frame clones and drops some. The sample contains nearly 400,000 clones, 85% to 90% of which appear only once. Trimming left V 0 bases short and J 8 bases short, with 16 bases between. CDR3 length: 14 residues. In germline, CDR1 is SQVTM, CDR2 ANQGSEA. Specimen: PBMCs or T cells enriched from blood (not recorded which). The rearrangement uses TRBV29-1 and TRBJ1-2; the D is unclear. The TCR originated in a woman in her twenties or thirties who had recovered from COVID-19. In DNA form, the CDR3 reads TGCAGCGTTGAAGATTTACAGCGAAGCGGGGGCTACACCTTC. Residues: CSVEDLQRSGGYTF.